This TCR beta chain originates from a study of identical twins listed by TCRdb under 2016. With respect to the entire study: To test whether fetal clonotypes persist, the study used deep sequencing on TCR alpha and beta repertoires from monozygotic twins, unrelated adults of various ages, and cord blood. To rule out contamination, replicate twin experiments were performed at different times with different library preparation protocols. Broad study findings and their caveats: Because the same donors could not be followed over many years, the conclusions relied on cross-sectional statistical analysis. Compared with coincidental sharing between unrelated individuals, out-of-frame TCR alpha sequences shared between twins had an excess of sequences with low generation probability. In monozygotic twins, out-of-frame TCR alpha sharing was systematically underestimated by recombination models, although the models agreed with sharing between unrelated individuals. A weaker excess of twin sharing was found in beta out-of-frame sequences because the signal-to-noise ratio was lowered by fewer shared sequences. Fewer insertions were carried by abundant cord blood beta clonotypes, a similar but weaker trend appeared in young adult naive repertoires, and no such trend appeared in memory repertoires. Zero-insertion analyses could be partly confounded by invariant T cells such as MAIT and iNKT, though diverse VJ usage argued against such confounding for most clonotypes.

This clonotype showed up just a few times. Its antigen is still unknown. Base qualities are not recorded, but no much larger clone differs from it by a single base. Library preparation used 5' RACE. The reads were generated on an Illumina HiSeq 2000. Template switching introduced a universal primer binding site; the final cDNA contained a unique molecular identifier, enabling accurate counting of TCR cDNA molecules. First-strand cDNA for TCR alpha and beta chains was synthesized from specific primers in the conserved constant-segment region. To control for contamination, every cDNA library carried two barcodes: a SMART-Mk sample barcode plus Illumina barcodes. TruSeq adapter sequences along with Illumina sample barcodes were introduced in two successive PCR steps. The Illumina HiSeq platform was used with custom primers to sequence TCR alpha and beta cDNA libraries. In the paper's pipeline: Unique molecular identifiers were extracted from raw reads with MiGEC, and CDR3 positions were determined with MiXCR. Recombination models were inferred per individual with the repgenHMM and IGoR tools using an EM algorithm. Shared clonotypes were analyzed with the tcR package in R, and sharing was normalized by the product of cloneset sizes. To study raw recombination free of thymic and clonal selection effects, out-of-frame nonproductive sequences were analyzed. Starting from the raw public reads, TCRdb applied fastp trimming at Q25, assembled clones with MiXCR and retained in-frame beta chains. All rows with the same CDR3 protein become a single entry with the most common DNA and genes. The V and J calls and clone size are TCRdb's, not the authors'. The sample table contains 420,000 or so distinct CDR3 sequences; only one count was recorded for under 20% of them. Approximately 12% of the sample belongs to the ten largest clones.

Every donor was a healthy Caucasian. Three unrelated non-twin adults were also sequenced: a male aged 18 to 30, a male aged 50 to 60 and a female aged 50 to 60. Miltenyi CD45RO+ enrichment and human naive T-cell isolation kits were used to isolate memory (CD45RO+) and naive T cells from PBMC. This TCR was sampled from a man in his fifties in good health. The sequencing sample was made of naive T cells sorted from blood. What the cell subset or site label conveys for this sample: cells isolated with a human naive T-cell isolation kit.

The CDR3 region: CASSYPFTSGTIRQQETQYF. The DNA sequence is given as TGTGCCAGCAGTTACCCCTTTACTAGCGGGACCATCAGACAACAAGAGACCCAGTACTTC. The chain is encoded by TRBV6-2 or TRBV6-3 joined to TRBJ2-5; the junction holds 10 bases that match TRBD2. V has 2 bases trimmed and J has 2 bases trimmed; junction bases matching no gene number 17. The CDR3 covers 20 residues, taking in both the cysteine and the phenylalanine. Only the CDR3 region is kept as DNA, spanning 60 bases read in frame from base 1. The germline V gene supplies CDR1 MNHEY and CDR2 SVGEGT.